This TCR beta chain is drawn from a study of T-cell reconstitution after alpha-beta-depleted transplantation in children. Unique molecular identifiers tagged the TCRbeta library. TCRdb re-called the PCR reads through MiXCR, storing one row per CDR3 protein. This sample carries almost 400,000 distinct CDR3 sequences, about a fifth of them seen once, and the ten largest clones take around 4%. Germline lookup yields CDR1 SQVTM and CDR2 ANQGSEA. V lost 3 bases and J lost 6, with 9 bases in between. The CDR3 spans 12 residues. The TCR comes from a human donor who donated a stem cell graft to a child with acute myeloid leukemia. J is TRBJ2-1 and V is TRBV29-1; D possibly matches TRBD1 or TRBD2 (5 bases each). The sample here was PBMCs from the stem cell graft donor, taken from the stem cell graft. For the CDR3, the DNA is TGCAGCGTTGACCGGGGCGGCAATGAGCAGTTCTTC. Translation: CSVDRGGNEQFF.